This is a list of T cell receptor beta chains from one sample in a study of T cells in Graves' hyperthyroidism and ophthalmopathy. TCRdb used MiXCR to reprocess the multiplex PCR reads, holding one entry per CDR3 protein. The sample includes 650,000 to 750,000 distinct CDR3 sequences, 14% of them seen just once. Sequenced input: blood. Source of these receptors: a woman younger than 30 with Graves' hyperthyroidism. The CDR3 runs from the conserved cysteine through the conserved F or W. The D gene is left open where the match is weak. A clone size is listed for some rows: how often the clone was seen (once, few, many), or a class if it is expanded.

v_gene: TRBV3-1; j_gene: TRBJ1-2; abundance: many; d_gene: -; CDR3nt: TGTGCCAGCAGCCAAGATTGGGATCACCTTTATGGCTACACCTTC; CDR3aa: CASSQDWDHLYGYTF
v_gene: TRBV30; j_gene: TRBJ1-5; abundance: many; d_gene: -; CDR3nt: TGTGCCTGGGGTCCAGGGGTAACCCATCAGCCCCAGCATTTT; CDR3aa: CAWGPGVTHQPQHF
v_gene: TRBV5-1; j_gene: TRBJ1-2; abundance: many; d_gene: -; CDR3nt: TGCGCCAGCAGCTCGGACGGGAACTATGGCTACACCTTC; CDR3aa: CASSSDGNYGYTF
v_gene: TRBV29-1; j_gene: TRBJ2-1; abundance: -; d_gene: -; CDR3nt: TGCAGCGTTCAACAACTCTGGTACAATGAGCAGTTCTTC; CDR3aa: CSVQQLWYNEQFF
v_gene: TRBV25-1; j_gene: TRBJ2-1; abundance: -; d_gene: TRBD1; CDR3nt: TGTGCCAGCAGTGACCCGACAGGGTCATATTACAATGAGCAGTTCTTC; CDR3aa: CASSDPTGSYYNEQFF
v_gene: TRBV28; j_gene: TRBJ1-2; abundance: -; d_gene: -; CDR3nt: TGTGCCAGCAGTCCCGTACTAGCCAGGGTCCTTTATGGCTACACCTTC; CDR3aa: CASSPVLARVLYGYTF
v_gene: TRBV29-1; j_gene: TRBJ2-2; abundance: -; d_gene: -; CDR3nt: TGCAGCGTTGGTCGTAACGGGGACGGGGAGCTGTTTTTT; CDR3aa: CSVGRNGDGELFF
v_gene: TRBV29-1; j_gene: TRBJ2-3; abundance: many; d_gene: -; CDR3nt: TGCAGCGTTGAAGAGGGGACCATCGGGGATACGCAGTATTTT; CDR3aa: CSVEEGTIGDTQYF
v_gene: TRBV7-9; j_gene: TRBJ1-1; abundance: -; d_gene: -; CDR3nt: TGTGCCAGCAGCCCTCCCACGTCTGAAGCTTTCTTT; CDR3aa: CASSPPTSEAFF
v_gene: TRBV28; j_gene: TRBJ2-2; abundance: many; d_gene: -; CDR3nt: TGTGCCAGCAGATTACTCGGCCCCGGGGAGCTGTTTTTT; CDR3aa: CASRLLGPGELFF
v_gene: TRBV7-9; j_gene: TRBJ2-2; abundance: few; d_gene: -; CDR3nt: TGTGCCAGCACCGCCCGGTGGGCCGGGGAGCTGTTTTTT; CDR3aa: CASTARWAGELFF
v_gene: TRBV18; j_gene: TRBJ1-2; abundance: few; d_gene: -; CDR3nt: TGTGCCAGCTCACCAAGGGCTCAGGGCTCTGCTAACTATGGCTACACCTTC; CDR3aa: CASSPRAQGSANYGYTF
v_gene: TRBV20-1; j_gene: TRBJ2-5; abundance: many; d_gene: TRBD2; CDR3nt: TGCAGTGCTAGAGATTGGGAGCGGGATCCGAAGGAGACCCAGTACTTC; CDR3aa: CSARDWERDPKETQYF
v_gene: TRBV30; j_gene: TRBJ1-1; abundance: many; d_gene: -; CDR3nt: TGTGCCTGGAGTGAGGTCGGGCGATACACTGAAGCTTTCTTT; CDR3aa: CAWSEVGRYTEAFF
v_gene: TRBV20-1; j_gene: TRBJ2-7; abundance: many; d_gene: -; CDR3nt: TGCAGTGCTCCACAGTCTTCCTCCTACGAGCAGTACTTC; CDR3aa: CSAPQSSSYEQYF
v_gene: TRBV27; j_gene: TRBJ2-5; abundance: few; d_gene: -; CDR3nt: TGTGCCAGCAGCCCACTCGGACGTAATCGGACCCAGTACTTC; CDR3aa: CASSPLGRNRTQYF
v_gene: TRBV28; j_gene: TRBJ2-2; abundance: -; d_gene: TRBD2; CDR3nt: TGTGCCACCATAGCGGGAGGAGGCGCCGGGGAGCTGTTTTTT; CDR3aa: CATIAGGGAGELFF
v_gene: TRBV9; j_gene: TRBJ2-2; abundance: once; d_gene: TRBD1; CDR3nt: TGTGCCAGCAGCCGAGACAGGGGGCATGGCGGGGAGCTGTTTTTT; CDR3aa: CASSRDRGHGGELFF
v_gene: TRBV15; j_gene: TRBJ2-3; abundance: many; d_gene: -; CDR3nt: TGTGCCACCAGCAGAGGCAGCTCCGGAGATACGCAGTATTTT; CDR3aa: CATSRGSSGDTQYF
v_gene: TRBV12-3/TRBV12-4; j_gene: TRBJ2-4; abundance: -; d_gene: -; CDR3nt: TGTGCCAGCAGTCAACGACCCCGGGATACGGCTCTAGCCAAAAACATTCAGTACTTC; CDR3aa: CASSQRPRDTALAKNIQYF
v_gene: TRBV20-1; j_gene: TRBJ2-7; abundance: few; d_gene: TRBD2; CDR3nt: TGCAGTGCTAGAGATCTAGCGGGACCGTCCAACGAGCAGTACTTC; CDR3aa: CSARDLAGPSNEQYF
v_gene: TRBV18; j_gene: TRBJ1-2; abundance: many; d_gene: TRBD1; CDR3nt: TGTGCCAGCTCACCTCAGGGGGCTAACTATGGCTACACCTTC; CDR3aa: CASSPQGANYGYTF
v_gene: TRBV11-2; j_gene: TRBJ2-1; abundance: many; d_gene: TRBD2; CDR3nt: TGTGCCAGCAGCTTATTCGGGGGGAGGAATGAGCAGTTCTTC; CDR3aa: CASSLFGGRNEQFF
v_gene: TRBV29-1; j_gene: TRBJ1-1; abundance: many; d_gene: -; CDR3nt: TGCAGCGTTGGGAGGGGCGGGAGAGCATACACTGAAGCTTTCTTT; CDR3aa: CSVGRGGRAYTEAFF
v_gene: TRBV11-3; j_gene: TRBJ2-1; abundance: many; d_gene: -; CDR3nt: TGTGCCAGCAGCCCAGGGAAGAATGAGCAGTTCTTC; CDR3aa: CASSPGKNEQFF
v_gene: TRBV20-1; j_gene: TRBJ2-1; abundance: many; d_gene: -; CDR3nt: TGCAGTGCTAGATTTGGGAACAATGAGCAGTTCTTC; CDR3aa: CSARFGNNEQFF
v_gene: TRBV18; j_gene: TRBJ2-1; abundance: many; d_gene: -; CDR3nt: TGTGCCAGCTCATGGGGCTCTAATGAGCAGTTCTTC; CDR3aa: CASSWGSNEQFF
v_gene: TRBV10-3; j_gene: TRBJ2-7; abundance: -; d_gene: -; CDR3nt: TGTGCCATCACCGAATACGGGGAGCAGTACTTC; CDR3aa: CAITEYGEQYF
v_gene: TRBV4-2; j_gene: TRBJ2-5; abundance: -; d_gene: -; CDR3nt: TGTGCCAGCAGCCAAGGGTTACAGGCTGGGGAGACCCAGTACTTC; CDR3aa: CASSQGLQAGETQYF
v_gene: TRBV4-1; j_gene: TRBJ1-4; abundance: few; d_gene: -; CDR3nt: TGCGCCAGCAGCCAGGTGTCCTTTAATGAAAAACTGTTTTTT; CDR3aa: CASSQVSFNEKLFF
v_gene: TRBV29-1; j_gene: TRBJ2-7; abundance: many; d_gene: -; CDR3nt: TGCAGCGTTGTTAGGGAGGAACGCTCCTACGAGCAGTACTTC; CDR3aa: CSVVREERSYEQYF
v_gene: TRBV28; j_gene: TRBJ2-7; abundance: many; d_gene: TRBD2; CDR3nt: TGTGCCAGCAGTTTAGCGGGAGTTGGAAGCTCCTACGAGCAGTACTTC; CDR3aa: CASSLAGVGSSYEQYF
v_gene: TRBV6-5; j_gene: TRBJ1-2; abundance: -; d_gene: -; CDR3nt: TGTGCCAGCAGTTACCCACCGGGACAAGGCTATGACTACACCTTC; CDR3aa: CASSYPPGQGYDYTF
v_gene: TRBV9; j_gene: TRBJ2-5; abundance: few; d_gene: TRBD2; CDR3nt: TGTGCCAGCAGCCCCTCCAGCGGGACTAGCGGGAAAAGGGAGACCCAGTACTTC; CDR3aa: CASSPSSGTSGKRETQYF
v_gene: TRBV20-1; j_gene: TRBJ2-7; abundance: many; d_gene: TRBD1; CDR3nt: TGCAGTGCTAGAGACGGGGACAGGGGGAACTACGAGCAGTACTTC; CDR3aa: CSARDGDRGNYEQYF
v_gene: TRBV7-9; j_gene: TRBJ1-4; abundance: few; d_gene: -; CDR3nt: TGTGCCAGCAGCTTAATGACAGTTCCTAATGAAAAACTGTTTTTT; CDR3aa: CASSLMTVPNEKLFF
v_gene: TRBV25-1; j_gene: TRBJ2-7; abundance: -; d_gene: TRBD2; CDR3nt: TGTGCCAGCAGTGAGTCTAAGTCGGGGACTAGCGCCTACGAGCAGTACTTC; CDR3aa: CASSESKSGTSAYEQYF
v_gene: TRBV7-9; j_gene: TRBJ2-1; abundance: few; d_gene: -; CDR3nt: TGTGCCAGCAGCTTACCCAACTTGGGTGGAGCCTACAATGAGCAGTTCTTC; CDR3aa: CASSLPNLGGAYNEQFF
v_gene: TRBV15; j_gene: TRBJ2-3; abundance: few; d_gene: TRBD2; CDR3nt: TGTGCCACCAGCAGAGGAGGGACTAGCGGGACCCGGGAGTATTTT; CDR3aa: CATSRGGTSGTREYF
v_gene: TRBV5-1; j_gene: TRBJ2-1; abundance: many; d_gene: -; CDR3nt: TGCGCCAGCAGCACCAACAGGGATGAGCAGTTCTTC; CDR3aa: CASSTNRDEQFF
v_gene: TRBV3-1; j_gene: TRBJ1-5; abundance: -; d_gene: -; CDR3nt: TGTGCCAGCAGCCCTCTATTCGATAATCGGCCCCAGCATTTT; CDR3aa: CASSPLFDNRPQHF
v_gene: TRBV7-9; j_gene: TRBJ2-7; abundance: many; d_gene: -; CDR3nt: TGTGCCAGCAGCCCCCCCGAGGGTACAGGGTACTATAAGAGCCTCGAGCAGTACTTC; CDR3aa: CASSPPEGTGYYKSLEQYF
v_gene: TRBV5-1; j_gene: TRBJ2-1; abundance: -; d_gene: -; CDR3nt: TGCGCCAGCAGCCCCCTCCCAATGGGTTTTGTGGGACTCAAACGCTCCTACAATGAGCAGTTCTTC; CDR3aa: CASSPLPMGFVGLKRSYNEQFF
v_gene: TRBV11-2; j_gene: TRBJ2-4; abundance: -; d_gene: -; CDR3nt: TGTGCCAGCAGCGAGGATAAAATGGTAGCCAAAAACATTCAGTACTTC; CDR3aa: CASSEDKMVAKNIQYF
v_gene: TRBV28; j_gene: TRBJ2-7; abundance: many; d_gene: TRBD2; CDR3nt: TGTGCCAGCAGTTTGCCGCGAGCGGGGGTGGGCTCCTACGAGCAGTACTTC; CDR3aa: CASSLPRAGVGSYEQYF
v_gene: TRBV28; j_gene: TRBJ2-2; abundance: -; d_gene: TRBD2; CDR3nt: TGTGCCAGCAGTCGTCCGGGACTAGCGGGAGGGGGTATGAGCCCCGGGGAGCTGTTTTTT; CDR3aa: CASSRPGLAGGGMSPGELFF
v_gene: TRBV28; j_gene: TRBJ2-1; abundance: -; d_gene: TRBD2; CDR3nt: TGTGCCAGCAGTTCGGACGTTAGACTAGCGGGAGGGACCTACAATGAGCAGTTCTTC; CDR3aa: CASSSDVRLAGGTYNEQFF
v_gene: TRBV2; j_gene: TRBJ2-7; abundance: many; d_gene: TRBD2; CDR3nt: TGTGCCAGCCGGAGGCTTAGCGGGAGAATATACGAGCAGTACTTC; CDR3aa: CASRRLSGRIYEQYF
v_gene: TRBV5-1; j_gene: TRBJ1-4; abundance: -; d_gene: TRBD1; CDR3nt: TGCGCCAGCAGCTTGGGCGACAGGGTAGACGAAAAACTGTTTTTT; CDR3aa: CASSLGDRVDEKLFF
v_gene: TRBV20-1; j_gene: TRBJ2-1; abundance: many; d_gene: -; CDR3nt: TGCAGTGCTAGAGGGACGGGACGGTCCTACAATGAGCAGTTCTTC; CDR3aa: CSARGTGRSYNEQFF